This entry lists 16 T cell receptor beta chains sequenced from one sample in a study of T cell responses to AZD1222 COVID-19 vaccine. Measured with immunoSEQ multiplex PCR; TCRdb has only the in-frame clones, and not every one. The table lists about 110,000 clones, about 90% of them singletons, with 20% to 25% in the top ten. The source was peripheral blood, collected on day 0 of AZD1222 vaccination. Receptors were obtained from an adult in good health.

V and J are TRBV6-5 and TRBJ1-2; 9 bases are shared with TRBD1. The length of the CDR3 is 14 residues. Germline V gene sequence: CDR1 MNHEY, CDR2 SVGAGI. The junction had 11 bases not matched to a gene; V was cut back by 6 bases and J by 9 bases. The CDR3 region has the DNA TGTGCCAGCAGGGACCCCCCTGGACAGGGGAGCTACACCTTC. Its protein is CASRDPPGQGSYTF.

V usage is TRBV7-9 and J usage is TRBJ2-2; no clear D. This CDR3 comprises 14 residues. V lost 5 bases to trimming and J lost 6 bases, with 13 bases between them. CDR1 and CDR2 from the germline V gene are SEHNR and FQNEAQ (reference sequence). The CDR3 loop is CASSPRIVPGELFF. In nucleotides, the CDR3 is TGTGCCAGCAGCCCCCGCATCGTTCCCGGGGAGCTGTTTTTT.

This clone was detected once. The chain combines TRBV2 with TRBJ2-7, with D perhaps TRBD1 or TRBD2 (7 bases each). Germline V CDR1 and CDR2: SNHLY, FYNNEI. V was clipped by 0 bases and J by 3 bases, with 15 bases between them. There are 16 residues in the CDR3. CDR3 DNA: TGTGCCAGCAGTGAAGCGGGGGGGGACAGTTTCTACGAGCAGTACTTC. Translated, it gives CASSEAGGDSFYEQYF.

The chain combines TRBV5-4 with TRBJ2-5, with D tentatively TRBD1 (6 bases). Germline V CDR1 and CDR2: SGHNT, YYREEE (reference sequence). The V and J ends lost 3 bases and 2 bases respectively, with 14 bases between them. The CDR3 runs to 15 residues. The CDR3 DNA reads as TGTGCCAGCAGCTCGGAACGGACAGATCAAGAGACCCAGTACTTC. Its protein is CASSSERTDQETQYF.

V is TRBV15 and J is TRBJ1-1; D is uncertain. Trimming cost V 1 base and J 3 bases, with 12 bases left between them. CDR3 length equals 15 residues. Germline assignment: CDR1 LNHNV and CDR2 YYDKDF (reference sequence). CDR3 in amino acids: CATSRALFLDTEAFF. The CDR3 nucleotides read TGTGCCACCAGCAGAGCCCTCTTTTTGGACACTGAAGCTTTCTTT.

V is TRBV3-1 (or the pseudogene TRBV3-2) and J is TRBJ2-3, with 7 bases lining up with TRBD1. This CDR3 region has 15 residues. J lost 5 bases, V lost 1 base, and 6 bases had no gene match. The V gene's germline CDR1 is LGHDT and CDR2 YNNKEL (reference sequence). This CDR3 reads CASSQAPQGIDTQYF. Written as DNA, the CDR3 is TGTGCCAGCAGCCAAGCCCCACAGGGGATAGATACGCAGTATTTT.

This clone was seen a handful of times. The DNA of the CDR3 is TGTGCCAGCAGTTCCCAGGCAGGGACTGAAGCTTTCTTT. Translated: CASSSQAGTEAFF. The chain employs TRBV6-2 or TRBV6-3 and TRBJ1-1, with a tentative D call TRBD1 (5 bases). V lost 4 bases and J 5 bases, leaving 11 bases between the germline ends. Germline V gives CDR1 MNHEY, CDR2 SVGEGT. The CDR3 runs to 13 residues.

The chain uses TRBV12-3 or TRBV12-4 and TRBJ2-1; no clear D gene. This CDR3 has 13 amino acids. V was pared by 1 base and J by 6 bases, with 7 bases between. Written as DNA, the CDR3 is TGTGCCAGCAGTTTAGGCCTTTTCAATGAGCAGTTCTTC. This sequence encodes CASSLGLFNEQFF.

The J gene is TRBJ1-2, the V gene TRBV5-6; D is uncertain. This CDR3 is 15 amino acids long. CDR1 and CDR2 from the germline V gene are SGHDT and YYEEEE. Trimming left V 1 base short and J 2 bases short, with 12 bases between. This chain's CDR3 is CASSLTASMNYGYTF. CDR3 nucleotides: TGTGCCAGCAGCTTGACGGCGTCTATGAACTATGGCTACACCTTC.

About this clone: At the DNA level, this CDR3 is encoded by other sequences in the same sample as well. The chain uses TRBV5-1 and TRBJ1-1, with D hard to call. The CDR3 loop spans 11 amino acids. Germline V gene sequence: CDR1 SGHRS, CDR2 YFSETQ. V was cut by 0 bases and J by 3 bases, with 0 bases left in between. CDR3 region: CASSLDTEAFF. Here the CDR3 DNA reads TGCGCCAGCAGCTTGGACACTGAAGCTTTCTTT.

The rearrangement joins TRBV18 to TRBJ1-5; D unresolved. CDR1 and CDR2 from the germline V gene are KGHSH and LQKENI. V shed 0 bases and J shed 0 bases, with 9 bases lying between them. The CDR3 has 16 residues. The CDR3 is CASSPPGVYSNQPQHF. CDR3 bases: TGTGCCAGCTCACCACCGGGCGTGTATAGCAATCAGCCCCAGCATTTT.

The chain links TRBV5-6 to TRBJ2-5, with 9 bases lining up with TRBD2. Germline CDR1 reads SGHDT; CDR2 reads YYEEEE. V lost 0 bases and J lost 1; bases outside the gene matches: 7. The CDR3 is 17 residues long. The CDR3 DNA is TGTGCCAGCAGCTTGGCCCTAGCGGGGAGAACCCAAGAGACCCAGTACTTC. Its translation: CASSLALAGRTQETQYF.

CDR3 sequence (DNA): TGTGCCAGCAGCTACCCCGGACTTGGCAATGAGCAGTTCTTC. Its translation: CASSYPGLGNEQFF. The chain employs TRBV7-2 and TRBJ2-1; tentatively, D is TRBD2 (5 bases). V was shortened by 4 bases and J by 6 bases, with 13 bases between the two germline ends. Germline V lookup: CDR1 SGHTA, CDR2 FQGNSA. The CDR3 has 14 amino acids.

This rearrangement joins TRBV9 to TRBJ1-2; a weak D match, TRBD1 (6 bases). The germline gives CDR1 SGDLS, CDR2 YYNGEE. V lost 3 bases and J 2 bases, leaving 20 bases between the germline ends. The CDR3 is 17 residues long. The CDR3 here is CASSGHVIGQPNYGYTF. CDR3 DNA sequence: TGTGCCAGCAGCGGACACGTTATAGGACAGCCCAACTATGGCTACACCTTC.

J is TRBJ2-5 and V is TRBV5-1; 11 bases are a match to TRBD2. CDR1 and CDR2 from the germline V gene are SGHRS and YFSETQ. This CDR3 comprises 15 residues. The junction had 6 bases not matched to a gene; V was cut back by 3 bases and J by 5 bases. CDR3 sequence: CASSSGLAEGETQYF. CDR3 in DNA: TGCGCCAGCAGCTCGGGACTAGCGGAGGGGGAGACCCAGTACTTC.

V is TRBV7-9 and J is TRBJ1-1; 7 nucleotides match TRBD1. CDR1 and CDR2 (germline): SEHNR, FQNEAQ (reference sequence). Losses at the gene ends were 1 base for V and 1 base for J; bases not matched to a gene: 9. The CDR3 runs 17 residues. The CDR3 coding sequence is TGTGCCAGCAGCTTAGGTCAGGGGGGAAATTCGAACACTGAAGCTTTCTTT. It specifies CASSLGQGGNSNTEAFF.